These 9 T cell receptor beta chains were all obtained from the same sample, sequenced in a study of blood T cells in healthy people across ages. Together with a sample-barcoded 5' primer, a J-beta primer mix was included in a second PCR lasting about 7 to 12 cycles. Using its own MiXCR run on the 5' RACE reads, TCRdb lists one record per CDR3 protein. Seen here are about 1.4 million distinct CDR3 sequences, approximately 59% observed once, and the top ten hold 6.5% to 8.5%. Material for sequencing was blood. Receptor source: a man between 18 and 29 years old in good health.

The V call is TRBV29-1, the J call TRBJ2-5; maybe TRBD2 (6 bases). This CDR3 has 13 amino acids. The V end lost 4 bases, the J end lost 11 bases, and 20 bases lay between the germline ends. Looked up from germline, CDR1 is SQVTM and CDR2 is ANQGSEA. CDR3 bases: TGCAGCGTTGTCCGGGACTTGGACAATGAGCAGTACTTC. It codes for CSVVRDLDNEQYF.

The chain has TRBV20-1 and TRBJ2-3; D is ambiguous. The CDR3 consists of 14 residues. The germline V gene encodes CDR1 DFQATT and CDR2 SNEGSKA (reference sequence). The V and J ends lost 0 bases and 2 bases respectively, with 9 bases between them. The CDR3 protein is CSARDVATTDTQYF. The CDR3 DNA is TGCAGTGCTAGAGATGTGGCTACCACAGATACGCAGTATTTT.

This rearrangement joins TRBV7-9 to TRBJ2-7, with 8 nucleotides matching TRBD1. The CDR3 runs to 18 residues. Trimming took 5 bases from V and 3 from J; bases not matched to a gene: 18. Germline V lookup: CDR1 SEHNR, CDR2 FQNEAQ (reference sequence). The CDR3 DNA is TGTGCCAGCAGCCCTGGAGGGACAGGCCTTTCTATATTCTACGAGCAGTACTTC. It translates to CASSPGGTGLSIFYEQYF.

The chain is built from TRBV3-1 and TRBJ2-3; D is perhaps TRBD1 or TRBD2 (5 bases each). The CDR3 totals 16 residues. CDR1 is LGHDT, CDR2 YNNKEL, per germline (reference sequence). V gave up 3 bases and J gave up 6 bases, with 19 bases separating them. In DNA, the CDR3 is TGTGCCAGCAGCCACTCCCCGGGACCCCCAGCGGATACGCAGTATTTT. This codes for CASSHSPGPPADTQYF.

This clonotype occurred a few times. The V gene is TRBV6-5, the J gene TRBJ1-2; D perhaps matches TRBD1 (6 bases). V dropped 2 bases and J dropped 7 bases, with 17 bases sitting between them. From germline, CDR1 is MNHEY and CDR2 SVGAGI. This CDR3 has 15 residues. CDR3 protein: CASSYREQGGGGYTF. For the CDR3, the DNA is TGTGCCAGCAGTTACAGGGAACAGGGCGGAGGTGGCTACACCTTC.

The rearrangement joins TRBV6-5 to TRBJ2-1, with 12 bases that match TRBD2. This CDR3 is built from 15 residues. Per the germline V gene, CDR1 is MNHEY and CDR2 is SVGAGI. J was trimmed by 10 bases and V by 7 bases; bases with no gene match: 11. The CDR3 region is CASTRGLAGFMEQFF. The CDR3 DNA is TGTGCCAGCACTCGCGGACTAGCGGGATTCATGGAGCAGTTCTTC.

This sequence joins TRBV11-2 and TRBJ1-1, with TRBD1 matching 7 bases. Unmatched junction bases numbered 4, after V lost 3 bases and J lost 3 bases. Germline assignment: CDR1 SGHAT and CDR2 FQNNGV. The CDR3 length is 14 residues. Here the CDR3 DNA reads TGTGCCAGCAGCTTTACAGGGGTCGACACTGAAGCTTTCTTT. Encoded protein: CASSFTGVDTEAFF.

This clonotype was recorded a few times. This rearrangement joins TRBV3-1 to TRBJ2-4; perhaps D is TRBD1 or TRBD2 (5 bases each). Trimming took 2 bases from V and 2 from J, leaving 16 bases between them. Germline V gives CDR1 LGHDT, CDR2 YNNKEL (reference sequence). This CDR3 has 17 amino acids. CDR3 nucleotide sequence: TGTGCCAGCAGCCAACTGCGGCAGGGAGAAACCAAAAACATTCAGTACTTC. Translation: CASSQLRQGETKNIQYF.

This clonotype was detected once. The chain links TRBV12-3 or TRBV12-4 to TRBJ1-2; D gene ambiguous. This CDR3 has 13 residues. V lost 5 bases and J lost 4, with 11 bases in between. CDR3 nucleotides: TGTGCCAGCAGTCCGTCAGGAGCCTATGGCTACACCTTC. Translation: CASSPSGAYGYTF.